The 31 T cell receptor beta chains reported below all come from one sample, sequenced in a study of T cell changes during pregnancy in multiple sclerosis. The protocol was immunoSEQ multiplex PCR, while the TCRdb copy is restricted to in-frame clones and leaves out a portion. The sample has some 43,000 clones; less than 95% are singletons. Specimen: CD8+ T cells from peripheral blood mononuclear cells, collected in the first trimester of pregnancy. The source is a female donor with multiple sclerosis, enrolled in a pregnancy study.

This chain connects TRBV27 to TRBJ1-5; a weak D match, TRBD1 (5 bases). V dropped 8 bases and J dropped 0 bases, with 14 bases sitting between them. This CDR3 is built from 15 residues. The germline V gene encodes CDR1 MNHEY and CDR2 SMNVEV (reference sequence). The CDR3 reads CASLSTVYSNQPQHF. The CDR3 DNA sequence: TGTGCCAGCTTATCGACAGTTTATAGCAATCAGCCCCAGCATTTT.

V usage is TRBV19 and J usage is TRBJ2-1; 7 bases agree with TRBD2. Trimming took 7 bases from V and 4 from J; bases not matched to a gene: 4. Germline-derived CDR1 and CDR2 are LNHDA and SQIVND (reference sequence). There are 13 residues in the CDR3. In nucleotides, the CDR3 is TGTGCCAGTACCGGGGGGTTTTACAATGAGCAGTTCTTC. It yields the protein CASTGGFYNEQFF.

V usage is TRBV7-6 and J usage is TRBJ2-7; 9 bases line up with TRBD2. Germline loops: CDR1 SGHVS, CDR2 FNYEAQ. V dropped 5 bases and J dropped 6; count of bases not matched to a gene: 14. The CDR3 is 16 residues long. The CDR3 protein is CASSRSEWGLAGEQYF. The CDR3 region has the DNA TGTGCCAGCAGCCGATCGGAGTGGGGACTAGCAGGCGAGCAGTACTTC.

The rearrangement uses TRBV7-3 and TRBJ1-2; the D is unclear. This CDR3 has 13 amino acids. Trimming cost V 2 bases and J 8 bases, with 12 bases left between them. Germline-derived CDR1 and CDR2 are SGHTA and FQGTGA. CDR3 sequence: CASSLGPREGYTF. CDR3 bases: TGTGCCAGCAGCTTAGGGCCCCGGGAGGGCTACACCTTC.

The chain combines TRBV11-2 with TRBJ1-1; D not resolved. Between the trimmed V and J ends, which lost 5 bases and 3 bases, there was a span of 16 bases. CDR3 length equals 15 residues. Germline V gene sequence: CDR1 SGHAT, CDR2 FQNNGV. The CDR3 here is CASSQVRGLDTEAFF. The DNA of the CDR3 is TGTGCCAGCAGCCAAGTCCGGGGTTTGGACACTGAAGCTTTCTTT.

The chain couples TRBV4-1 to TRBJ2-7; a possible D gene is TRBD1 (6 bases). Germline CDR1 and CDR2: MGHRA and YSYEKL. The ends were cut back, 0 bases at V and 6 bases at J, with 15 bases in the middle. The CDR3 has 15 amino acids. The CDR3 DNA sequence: TGCGCCAGCAGCCAAGATTCCGGGACATTAATCGAGCAGTACTTC. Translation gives CASSQDSGTLIEQYF.

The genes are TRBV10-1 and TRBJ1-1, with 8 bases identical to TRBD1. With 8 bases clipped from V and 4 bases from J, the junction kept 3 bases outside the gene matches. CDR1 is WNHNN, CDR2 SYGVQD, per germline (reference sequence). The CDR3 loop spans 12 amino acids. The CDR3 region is CASSDRVTEAFF. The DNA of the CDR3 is TGCGCCAGCTCGGACAGGGTCACTGAAGCTTTCTTT.

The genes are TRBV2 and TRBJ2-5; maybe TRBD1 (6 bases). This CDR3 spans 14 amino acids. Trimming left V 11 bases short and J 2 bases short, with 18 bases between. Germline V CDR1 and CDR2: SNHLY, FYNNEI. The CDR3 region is CAATSGQLQETQYF. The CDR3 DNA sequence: TGTGCCGCAACCTCCGGACAGCTACAAGAGACCCAGTACTTC. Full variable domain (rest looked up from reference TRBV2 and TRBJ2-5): EPEVTQTPSHQVTQMGQEVILRCVPISNHLYFYWYRQILGQKVEFLVSFYNNEISEKSEIFDDQFSVERPDGSNFTLKIRSTKLEDSAMYFCAATSGQLQETQYFGPGTRLLVL.

CDR3 in amino acids: CASSVDIGGGTEAFF. The CDR3 DNA reads as TGTGCCAGCAGCGTGGATATCGGGGGAGGCACTGAAGCTTTCTTT. The chain is built from TRBV9 and TRBJ1-1; tentatively, D is TRBD1 (5 bases). Trimming shortened V by 2 bases and J by 4 bases, and 15 bases separated the two germline ends. Germline values: CDR1 SGDLS, CDR2 YYNGEE. The CDR3 totals 15 residues.

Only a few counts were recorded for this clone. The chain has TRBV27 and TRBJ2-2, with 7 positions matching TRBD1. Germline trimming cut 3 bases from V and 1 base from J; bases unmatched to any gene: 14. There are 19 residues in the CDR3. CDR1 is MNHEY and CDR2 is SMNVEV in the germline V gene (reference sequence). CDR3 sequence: CASSLLSTDREGNTGELFF. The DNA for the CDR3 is TGTGCCAGCAGTTTGTTGAGCACCGACAGGGAAGGGAACACCGGGGAGCTGTTTTTT.

The CDR3 here is CASSPGALLEAFF. The CDR3 nucleotides read TGTGCCAGCTCACCAGGAGCACTTCTTGAAGCTTTCTTT. The chain carries TRBV18 and TRBJ1-1; D not certain. Looked up from germline, CDR1 is KGHSH and CDR2 is LQKENI. V was trimmed by 2 bases and J by 7 bases, leaving 11 bases between them. CDR3 length: 13 residues.

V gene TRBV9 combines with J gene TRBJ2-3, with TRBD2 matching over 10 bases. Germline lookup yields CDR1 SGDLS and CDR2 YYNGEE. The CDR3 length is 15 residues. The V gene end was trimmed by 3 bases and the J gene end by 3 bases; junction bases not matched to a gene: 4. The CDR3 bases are TGTGCCAGCAGCGAAGCGGGAGGGCTAACAGATACGCAGTATTTT. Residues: CASSEAGGLTDTQYF.

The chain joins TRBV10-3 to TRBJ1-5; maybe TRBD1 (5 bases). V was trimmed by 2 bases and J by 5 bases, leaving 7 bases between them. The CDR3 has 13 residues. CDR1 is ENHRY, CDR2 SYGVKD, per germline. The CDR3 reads CAISEGRDQPQHF. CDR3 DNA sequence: TGTGCCATCAGTGAGGGCAGGGATCAGCCCCAGCATTTT.

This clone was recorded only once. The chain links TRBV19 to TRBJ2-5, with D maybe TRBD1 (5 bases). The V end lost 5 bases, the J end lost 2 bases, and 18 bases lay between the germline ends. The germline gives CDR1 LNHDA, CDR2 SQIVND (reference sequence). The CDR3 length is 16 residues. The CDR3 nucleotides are TGTGCCAGTAGTCTGTGGCAGGGCCTCGGACAAGAGACCCAGTACTTC. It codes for CASSLWQGLGQETQYF.

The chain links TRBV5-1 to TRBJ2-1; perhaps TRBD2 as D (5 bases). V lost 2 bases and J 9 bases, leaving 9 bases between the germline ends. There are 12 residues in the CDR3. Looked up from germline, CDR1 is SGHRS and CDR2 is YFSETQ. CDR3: CASSLGSVEQFF. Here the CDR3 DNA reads TGCGCCAGCAGCTTAGGGAGTGTTGAGCAGTTCTTC.

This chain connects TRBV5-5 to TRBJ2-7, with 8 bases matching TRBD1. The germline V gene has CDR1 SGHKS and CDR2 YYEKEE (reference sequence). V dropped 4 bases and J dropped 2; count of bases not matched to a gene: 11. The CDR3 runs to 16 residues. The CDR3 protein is CASSPPVGQGAYEQYF. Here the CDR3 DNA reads TGTGCCAGCAGCCCGCCAGTAGGACAGGGAGCCTACGAGCAGTACTTC. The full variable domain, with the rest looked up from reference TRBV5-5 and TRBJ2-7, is DAGVTQSPTHLIKTRGQQVTLRCSPISGHKSVSWYQQVLGQGPQFIFQYYEKEERGRGNFPDRFSARQFPNYSSELNVNALLLGDSALYLCASSPPVGQGAYEQYFGPGTRLTVT.

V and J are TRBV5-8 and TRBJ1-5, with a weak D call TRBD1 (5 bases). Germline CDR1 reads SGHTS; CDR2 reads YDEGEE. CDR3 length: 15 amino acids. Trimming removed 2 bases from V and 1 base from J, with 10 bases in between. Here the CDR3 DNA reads TGTGCCAGCAGCTTCCCCAGGGAAAGCAATCAGCCCCAGCATTTT. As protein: CASSFPRESNQPQHF.

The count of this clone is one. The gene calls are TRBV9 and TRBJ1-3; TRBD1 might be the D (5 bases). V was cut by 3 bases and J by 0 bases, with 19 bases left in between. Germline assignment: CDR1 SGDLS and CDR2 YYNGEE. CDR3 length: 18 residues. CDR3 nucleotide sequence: TGTGCCAGCAGCGCTCCGGTCTCCAGGGTTACCTCTGGAAACACCATATATTTT. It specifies CASSAPVSRVTSGNTIYF.

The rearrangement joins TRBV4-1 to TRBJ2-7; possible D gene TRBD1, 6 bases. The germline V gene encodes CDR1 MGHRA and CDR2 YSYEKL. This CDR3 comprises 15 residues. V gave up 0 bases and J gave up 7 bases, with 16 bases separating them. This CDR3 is CASSQDPGALWEQYF. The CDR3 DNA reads TGCGCCAGCAGCCAAGATCCAGGGGCCCTATGGGAGCAGTACTTC.

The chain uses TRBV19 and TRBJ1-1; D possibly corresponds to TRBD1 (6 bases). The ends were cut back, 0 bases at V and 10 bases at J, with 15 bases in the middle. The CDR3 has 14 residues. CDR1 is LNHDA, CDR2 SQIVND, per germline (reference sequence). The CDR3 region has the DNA TGTGCCAGTAGTATAGATTCTCGACAGGTAGGAGCTTTCTTT. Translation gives CASSIDSRQVGAFF.

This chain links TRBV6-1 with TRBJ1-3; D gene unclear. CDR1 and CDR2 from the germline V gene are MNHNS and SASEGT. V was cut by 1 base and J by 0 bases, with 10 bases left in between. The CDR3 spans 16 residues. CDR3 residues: CASSEVAGVSGNTIYF. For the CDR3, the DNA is TGTGCCAGCAGTGAAGTTGCAGGCGTCTCTGGAAACACCATATATTTT.

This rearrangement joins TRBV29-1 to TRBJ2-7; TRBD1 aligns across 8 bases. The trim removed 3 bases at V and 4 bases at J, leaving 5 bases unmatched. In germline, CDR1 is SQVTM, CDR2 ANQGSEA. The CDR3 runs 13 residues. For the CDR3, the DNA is TGCAGCGTTGAGACAGGGGCCGTATACGAGCAGTACTTC. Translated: CSVETGAVYEQYF.

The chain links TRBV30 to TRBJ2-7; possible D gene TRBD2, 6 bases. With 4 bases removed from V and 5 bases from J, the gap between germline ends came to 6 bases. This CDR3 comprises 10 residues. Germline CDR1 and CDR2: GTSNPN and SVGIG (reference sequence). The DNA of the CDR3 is TGTGCCTGGACGGGAGACGAGCAGTACTTC. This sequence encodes CAWTGDEQYF.

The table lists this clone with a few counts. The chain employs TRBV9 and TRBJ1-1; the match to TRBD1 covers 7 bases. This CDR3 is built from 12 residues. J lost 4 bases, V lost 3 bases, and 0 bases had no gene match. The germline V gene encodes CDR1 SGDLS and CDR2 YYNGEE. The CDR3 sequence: CASSGTGTEAFF. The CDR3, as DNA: TGTGCCAGCAGCGGGACAGGCACTGAAGCTTTCTTT.

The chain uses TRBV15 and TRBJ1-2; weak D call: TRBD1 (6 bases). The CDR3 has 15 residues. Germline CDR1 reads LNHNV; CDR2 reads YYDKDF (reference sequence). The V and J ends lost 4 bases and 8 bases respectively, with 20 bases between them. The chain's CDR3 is CATSNPRGRRIGYTF. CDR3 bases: TGTGCCACCAGCAACCCCAGGGGTCGGAGAATAGGCTACACCTTC.

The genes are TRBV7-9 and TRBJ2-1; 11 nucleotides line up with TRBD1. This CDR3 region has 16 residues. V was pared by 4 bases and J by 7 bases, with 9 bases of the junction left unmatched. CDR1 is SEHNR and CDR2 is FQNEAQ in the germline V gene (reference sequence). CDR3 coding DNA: TGTGCCAGCAGCTCAAGGGGGACAGGGGGATTGAATGAGCAGTTCTTC. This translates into CASSSRGTGGLNEQFF. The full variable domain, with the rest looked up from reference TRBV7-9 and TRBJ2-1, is DTGVSQNPRHKITKRGQNVTFRCDPISEHNRLYWYRQTLGQGPEFLTYFQNEAQLEKSRLLSDRFSAERPKGSFSTLEIQRTEQGDSAMYLCASSSRGTGGLNEQFFGPGTRLTVL.

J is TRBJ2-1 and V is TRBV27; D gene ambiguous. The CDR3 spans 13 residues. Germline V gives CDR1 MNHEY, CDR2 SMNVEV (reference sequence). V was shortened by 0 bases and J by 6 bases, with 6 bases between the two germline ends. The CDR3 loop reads CASSLSSLNEQFF. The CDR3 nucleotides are TGTGCCAGCAGTTTATCGTCCCTCAATGAGCAGTTCTTC.

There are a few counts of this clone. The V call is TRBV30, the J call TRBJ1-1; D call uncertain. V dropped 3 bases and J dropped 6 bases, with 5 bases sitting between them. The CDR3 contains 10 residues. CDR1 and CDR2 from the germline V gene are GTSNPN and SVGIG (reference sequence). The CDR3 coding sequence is TGTGCCTGGAGGCGGCCTGAAGCTTTCTTT. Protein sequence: CAWRRPEAFF.

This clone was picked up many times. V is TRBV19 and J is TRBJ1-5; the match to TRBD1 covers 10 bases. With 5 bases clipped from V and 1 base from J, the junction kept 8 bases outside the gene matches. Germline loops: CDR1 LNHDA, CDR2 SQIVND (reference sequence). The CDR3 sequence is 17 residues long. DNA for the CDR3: TGTGCCAGTAGTGCCGGGACAGGGGCGTACAGCAATCAGCCCCAGCATTTT. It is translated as CASSAGTGAYSNQPQHF.

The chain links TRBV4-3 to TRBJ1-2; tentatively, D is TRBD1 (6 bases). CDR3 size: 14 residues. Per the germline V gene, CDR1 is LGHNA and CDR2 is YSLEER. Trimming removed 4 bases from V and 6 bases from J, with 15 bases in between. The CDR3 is CASSPERDTNGYTF. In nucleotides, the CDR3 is TGCGCCAGCAGCCCGGAACGGGACACTAATGGCTACACCTTC.

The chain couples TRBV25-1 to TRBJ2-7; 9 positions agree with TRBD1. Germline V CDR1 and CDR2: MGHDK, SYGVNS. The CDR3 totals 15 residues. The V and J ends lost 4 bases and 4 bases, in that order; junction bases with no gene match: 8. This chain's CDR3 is CASSGGGQGGYEQYF. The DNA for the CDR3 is TGTGCCAGCAGTGGAGGGGGACAGGGTGGGTACGAGCAGTACTTC.